This TCR beta chain was sequenced in a study of blood T cell repertoires in COVID-19. The overall study: Samples representing acute and convalescent COVID-19 were sourced from the United States, Italy and Spain. T cells, B-cell-depleted T cells, or PBMCs supplied cDNA or gDNA.

How the authors handled the data: Estimation of nucleated cell counts relied on the amplification of reference gene primers. TCRdb's copy holds only in-frame clones and misses some; the assay was immunoSEQ multiplex PCR. D and trimming come from the DNA, and the V and J calls and clone size come from that table. The sample consists of approximately 160,000 clones, over 90% of them appearing once. CDR1 MDHEN and CDR2 SYDVKM come from the germline V gene. The CDR3 covers 17 residues. With V trimmed by 6 bases and J by 4 bases, 15 bases remained unmatched. Sequencing used peripheral blood. The TCR comes from a man aged 45 to 65 with acute or convalescent COVID-19. V gene TRBV28 combines with J gene TRBJ1-2, with 9 bases lining up with TRBD1. CDR3 nucleotides: TGTGCCAGCAGCTTCGTCGGGACAGGGCCAATTAGCTATGGCTACACCTTC. This gives the protein CASSFVGTGPISYGYTF.